This TCR beta chain was identified in a study of T cells in Graves' hyperthyroidism and ophthalmopathy. This clonotype was counted ten times or more. Its specificity is unknown. The study, taken as a whole, reports: In simple terms, a model built on 13 V-J features told ophthalmopathy apart from stable hyperthyroidism.

Authors of the study amplified TCR beta CDR3 regions from RNA transcripts. The primer set for the first-round RT-PCR of the TCR CDR3 was HTBI. TCRdb passed the multiplex PCR reads through MiXCR, listing each CDR3 protein once. The sample lists under 130,000 distinct CDR3 sequences, 45% to 50% seen once, with approximately 30% in the top ten. The sequence was obtained from a man in his forties or fifties with Graves' hyperthyroidism. Specimen: blood.

CDR3 sequence (DNA): TGTGCCACCAGCAGAGCCTGGGGAACTGACGAGCAGTACTTC. Its translation is CATSRAWGTDEQYF. This chain uses TRBV15 with TRBJ2-7; D call uncertain. CDR3 size: 14 residues. Germline CDR1 and CDR2: LNHNV and YYDKDF (reference sequence). Trimming shortened V by 1 base and J by 5 bases, and 12 bases separated the two germline ends.